These 15 T cell receptor beta chains were all obtained from the same sample, sequenced in a study of beta chain features in type 1 diabetes. Their specific antigens are unknown. Study-wide results and caveats: In every one of the four CD4+ subsets, TCRB CDR3s were moderately but significantly shorter in Type 1 diabetes patients.

Since all of the isolated RNA was reverse transcribed, expressed TCRB transcripts were what got sequenced. TCRdb keeps only in-frame clones here, not all; method: immunoSEQ multiplex PCR. The sample consists of some 250,000 clones, 14% of them appearing once. The sequencing sample was made of naive CD4+ T cells from blood. These receptors were collected from a man aged 25-45 years with type 1 diabetes.

The V gene is TRBV5-1, the J gene TRBJ2-1, with 10 nucleotides matching TRBD1. Per germline, CDR1 SGHRS and CDR2 YFSETQ. This CDR3 spans 14 amino acids. The J segment lost 7 bases and the V segment lost 5 bases, leaving 6 bases of the junction unmatched. CDR3 in DNA: TGCGCCAGCAGTTCGACAGGGGGCATGAATGAGCAGTTCTTC. As protein: CASSSTGGMNEQFF.

This clone was seen more than once but under ten times. This chain connects TRBV6-1 to TRBJ2-5; D not certain. This CDR3 comprises 11 residues. Looked up from germline, CDR1 is MNHNS and CDR2 is SASEGT. V gave up 5 bases and J gave up 3 bases, with 4 bases separating them. This chain's CDR3 is CASSREETQYF. CDR3 bases: TGTGCCAGCAGTCGGGAAGAGACCCAGTACTTC.

The chain uses TRBV19 and TRBJ2-1, with 9 bases fitting TRBD1. The V segment lost 6 bases and the J segment 5 bases; nucleotides outside the gene matches: 8. From germline, CDR1 is LNHDA and CDR2 SQIVND (reference sequence). There are 15 residues in the CDR3. CDR3 region: CASRHRRDRDNEQFF. As DNA, the CDR3 is TGTGCCAGTAGGCACCGCCGGGACAGGGACAATGAGCAGTTCTTC.

This clone was counted only a few times. The chain joins TRBV4-2 to TRBJ2-3; a possible D gene is TRBD2 (6 bases). Trimming took off 4 bases at V and 5 bases at J, with 10 bases between the two ends. The germline V gene encodes CDR1 LGHNA and CDR2 YNFKEQ. The CDR3 consists of 13 residues. CDR3 loop: CASSREAGDTQYF. CDR3 coding DNA: TGTGCCAGCAGCCGGGAGGCGGGAGATACGCAGTATTTT.

The chain couples TRBV9 to TRBJ2-2; TRBD2 matches 7 bases. CDR3 length equals 16 residues. Looked up from germline, CDR1 is SGDLS and CDR2 is YYNGEE. Trimming took 0 bases from V and 2 from J; bases not matched to a gene: 4. CDR3 sequence (DNA): TGTGCCAGCAGCGTAGACCCTAGCGGAAACACCGGGGAGCTGTTTTTT. This encodes CASSVDPSGNTGELFF. The whole variable domain, filled in from reference TRBV9 and TRBJ2-2, reads DSGVTQTPKHLITATGQRVTLRCSPRSGDLSVYWYQQSLDQGLQFLIQYYNGEERAKGNILERFSAQQFPDLHSELNLSSLELGDSALYFCASSVDPSGNTGELFFGEGSRLTVL.

This clone occurred a few times. CDR3: CASRRRVINQPQHF. The CDR3 coding sequence is TGTGCCAGCAGGCGCCGGGTCATCAATCAGCCCCAGCATTTT. V is TRBV28 and J is TRBJ1-5; D is unclear. The germline V gene encodes CDR1 MDHEN and CDR2 SYDVKM. Trimming removed 6 bases from V and 3 bases from J, with 12 bases in between. This CDR3 is built from 14 residues.

This clone was seen a handful of times. The chain is built from TRBV18 and TRBJ2-5; TRBD2 agrees at 8 bases. From germline, CDR1 is KGHSH and CDR2 LQKENI. Germline trimming cut 3 bases from V and 2 bases from J; bases unmatched to any gene: 5. The CDR3 runs 15 residues. CDR3 sequence reads: CASSPRLATQETQYF. CDR3 coding DNA: TGTGCCAGCTCACCGAGACTAGCGACTCAAGAGACCCAGTACTTC.

The table lists this clone with a few counts. The J gene is TRBJ1-1, the V gene TRBV7-9, with D perhaps matching TRBD1 (6 bases). The germline gives CDR1 SEHNR, CDR2 FQNEAQ (reference sequence). V was pared by 2 bases and J by 1 base, with 8 bases between. The CDR3 loop spans 14 amino acids. CDR3: CASSLQGRNTEAFF. For the CDR3, the DNA is TGTGCCAGCAGCTTACAGGGGAGGAACACTGAAGCTTTCTTT. Using reference TRBV7-9 and TRBJ1-1 for the parts outside the CDR3, the full variable domain is DTGVSQNPRHKITKRGQNVTFRCDPISEHNRLYWYRQTLGQGPEFLTYFQNEAQLEKSRLLSDRFSAERPKGSFSTLEIQRTEQGDSAMYLCASSLQGRNTEAFFGQGTRLTVV.

The genes are TRBV6-5 and TRBJ2-7; D gene uncertain. This CDR3 is 13 amino acids long. Trimming took off 5 bases at V and 2 bases at J, with 10 bases between the two ends. The V gene's germline CDR1 is MNHEY and CDR2 SVGAGI. CDR3 protein: CASSADSTYEQYF. The CDR3 DNA follows: TGTGCCAGCAGTGCCGACTCAACCTACGAGCAGTACTTC.

The chain links TRBV5-1 to TRBJ2-7, with 7 nucleotides matching TRBD1. Germline V gene data show CDR1 as SGHRS and CDR2 as YFSETQ. Unmatched junction bases numbered 9, after V lost 4 bases and J lost 5 bases. The length of the CDR3 is 14 residues. The CDR3, as DNA: TGCGCCAGCAGCGCTACAGGGGATCGGAACGAGCAGTACTTC. This sequence encodes CASSATGDRNEQYF.

The chain links TRBV6-6 to TRBJ2-3; no clear D. This CDR3 is built from 13 residues. Trimming removed 7 bases from V and 2 bases from J, with 10 bases in between. Germline CDR1 MNHNY, CDR2 SVGAGI (reference sequence). The CDR3 spells CASNSGDTDTQYF. The CDR3 DNA follows: TGTGCCAGCAATTCCGGAGACACAGATACGCAGTATTTT.

The rearrangement links TRBV9 to TRBJ2-1, with TRBD2 matching over 14 bases. The V gene end was trimmed by 3 bases and the J gene end by 7 bases; junction bases not matched to a gene: 6. Per the germline V gene, CDR1 is SGDLS and CDR2 is YYNGEE. The CDR3 is 16 residues long. Here the CDR3 reads CASSEGTSGRANEQFF. CDR3 coding DNA: TGTGCCAGCAGCGAGGGGACTAGCGGGAGAGCGAATGAGCAGTTCTTC.

This sequence joins TRBV30 and TRBJ1-1, with TRBD1 identical over 8 bases. The CDR3 runs to 14 residues. V lost 3 bases and J lost 14; bases outside the gene matches: 17. Germline V lookup: CDR1 GTSNPN, CDR2 SVGIG (reference sequence). CDR3 coding DNA: TGTGCCTGGAGCGTGACAGGGGACGGACGGGATGTCTTCTTT. Translating gives CAWSVTGDGRDVFF.

V gene TRBV4-1 combines with J gene TRBJ2-4; D possibly corresponds to TRBD2 (6 bases). The V and J ends lost 3 bases and 1 base respectively, with 13 bases between them. CDR1 and CDR2 from the germline V gene are MGHRA and YSYEKL. This CDR3 is 16 amino acids long. The CDR3 protein is CASSQVAVIAKNIQYF. CDR3 in DNA: TGCGCCAGCAGCCAGGTAGCGGTGATCGCCAAAAACATTCAGTACTTC.

The rearrangement links TRBV30 to TRBJ1-1; D perhaps matches TRBD1 (6 bases). Germline V gene sequence: CDR1 GTSNPN, CDR2 SVGIG (reference sequence). Trimming shortened V by 2 bases and J by 3 bases, and 7 bases separated the two germline ends. The CDR3 is 12 residues long. Written as DNA, the CDR3 is TGTGCCTGGAGTAGGACAGACACTGAAGCTTTCTTT. It encodes CAWSRTDTEAFF. The full variable domain, rest sourced from reference TRBV30 and TRBJ1-1, is SQTIHQWPATLVQPVGSPLSLECTVEGTSNPNLYWYRQAAGRGLQLLFYSVGIGQISSEVPQNLSASRPQDRQFILSSKKLLLSDSGFYLCAWSRTDTEAFFGQGTRLTVV.